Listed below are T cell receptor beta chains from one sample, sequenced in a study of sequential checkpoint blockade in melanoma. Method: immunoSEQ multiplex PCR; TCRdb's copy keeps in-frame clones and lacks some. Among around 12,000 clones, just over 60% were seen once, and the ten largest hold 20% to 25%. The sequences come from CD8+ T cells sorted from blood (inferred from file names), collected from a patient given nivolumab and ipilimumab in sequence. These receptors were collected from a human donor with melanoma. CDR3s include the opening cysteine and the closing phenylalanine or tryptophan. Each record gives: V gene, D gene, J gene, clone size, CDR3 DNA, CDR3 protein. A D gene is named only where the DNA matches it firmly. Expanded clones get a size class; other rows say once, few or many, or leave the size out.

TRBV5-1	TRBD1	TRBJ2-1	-	TGCGCCAGCAGCTTGGCGGGACAGACGAATGAGCAGTTCTTC	CASSLAGQTNEQFF
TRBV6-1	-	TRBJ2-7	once	TGTGCCAGCTCTTGGAGGGACGGAGCCTACGAGCAGTACTTC	CASSWRDGAYEQYF
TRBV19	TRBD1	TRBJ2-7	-	TGTGCCAGTAGTATTTCCCTCTCGACAGGGAAGTACTTC	CASSISLSTGKYF
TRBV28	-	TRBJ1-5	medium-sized	TGTGCCAGCAGTTTATTCAGGGTATCTAATCAGCCCCAGCATTTT	CASSLFRVSNQPQHF
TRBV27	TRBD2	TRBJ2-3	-	TGTGCCAGGACAGCGGGAGGCACAGATACGCAGTATTTT	CARTAGGTDTQYF
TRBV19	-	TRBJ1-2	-	TGTGCCAGTAGTATTGAACCGGGATATGGCTACACCTTC	CASSIEPGYGYTF
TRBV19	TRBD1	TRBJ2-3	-	TGTGCCAGTAGTATACAGGGGGTCGCTAGCACAGATACGCAGTATTTT	CASSIQGVASTDTQYF
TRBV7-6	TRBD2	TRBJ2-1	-	TGTGCCAGCAGCTCCGAATACGGGACTAGCGGGAGCGGCTCCTACAATGAGCAGTTCTTC	CASSSEYGTSGSGSYNEQFF
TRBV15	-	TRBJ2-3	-	TGTGCCACCAGCAGTTACGGACACACAGATACGCAGTATTTT	CATSSYGHTDTQYF
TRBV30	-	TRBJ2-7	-	TGTGCCTGGAGTGTTGGGGCCAGCTCCTACGAGCAGTACTTC	CAWSVGASSYEQYF
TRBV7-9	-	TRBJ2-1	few	TGTGCCAGCAAACGGGTTGGCGGGGCGGGGAATGAGCAGTTCTTC	CASKRVGGAGNEQFF
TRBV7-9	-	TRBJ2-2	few	TGTGCCAGCAGCTCTACCTCAGGGAAGACCGGGGAGCTGTTTTTT	CASSSTSGKTGELFF
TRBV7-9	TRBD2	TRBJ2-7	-	TGTGCCAGCAGCTCGACTAGCGGGAGGAATTACGAGCAGTACTTC	CASSSTSGRNYEQYF
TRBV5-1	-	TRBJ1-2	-	TGCGCCAGCAGCTTGTTCAAAACTAACTATGGCTACACCTTC	CASSLFKTNYGYTF
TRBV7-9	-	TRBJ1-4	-	TGTGCCAGCAGCTCCAGTCGTCGGAGAGAAAGAGAAAAACTGTTTTTT	CASSSSRRREREKLFF
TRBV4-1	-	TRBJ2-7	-	TGCGCCAGCAGCCAAGATGTCTTCGGGCGGGACGAGCAGTACTTC	CASSQDVFGRDEQYF
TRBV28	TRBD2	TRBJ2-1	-	TGTGCCAGCAGGGGACTAGCCGACTCCTACAATGAGCAGTTCTTC	CASRGLADSYNEQFF
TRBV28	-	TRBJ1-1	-	TGTGCCAGCAGACCCGGGGGGGGCGGTATGAACACTGAAGCTTTCTTT	CASRPGGGGMNTEAFF
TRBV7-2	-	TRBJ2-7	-	TGTGCCAGCAGCTTAGTCCCGGGGGCCTACGAGCAGTACTTC	CASSLVPGAYEQYF
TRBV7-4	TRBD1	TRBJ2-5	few	TGTGCCAGCAGCTTAGTAACAGGGGCCGAGACCCAGTACTTC	CASSLVTGAETQYF
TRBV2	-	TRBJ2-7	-	TGTGCCAGCAGTGAAGGGGGCGCCTACGAGCAGTACTTC	CASSEGGAYEQYF
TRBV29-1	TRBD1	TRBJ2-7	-	TGCAGCGTTGAAGATGCGCTACAGGGGGCCTCTAGGGAGCAGTACTTC	CSVEDALQGASREQYF
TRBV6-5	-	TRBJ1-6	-	TGTGCCAGCAGTTACCGACAAAATTCACCCCTCCACTTT	CASSYRQNSPLHF
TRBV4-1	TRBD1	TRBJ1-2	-	TGCGCCAGCAGCTCCCGGCAGGACAGGCAGGAGGGCTACACCTTC	CASSSRQDRQEGYTF
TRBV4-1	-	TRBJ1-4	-	TGCGCCAGCAGCCCGAAGGCAGGTTTGAGTGAAAAACTGTTTTTT	CASSPKAGLSEKLFF
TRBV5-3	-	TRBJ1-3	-	TGTGCCAGCAGCGCCGGGACGGGAGGTGGAAACACCATATATTTT	CASSAGTGGGNTIYF
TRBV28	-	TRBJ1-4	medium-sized	TGTGCCAGCAGTTTTGACTCTCAAGGGAGCTCAGGATGGTGGGAAAAACTGTTTTTT	CASSFDSQGSSGWWEKLFF
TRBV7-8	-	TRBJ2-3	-	TGTGCCAGCAGCTTAGATGGTTACAGTTACACAGATACGCAGTATTTT	CASSLDGYSYTDTQYF
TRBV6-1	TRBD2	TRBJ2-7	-	TGTGCCAGCAGTGAGGGACTAGCGCACTCCTACGAGCAGTACTTC	CASSEGLAHSYEQYF
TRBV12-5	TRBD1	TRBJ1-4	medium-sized	TGTGCTAGTGGTTTGGAACAGGGGGGGTTGTCGGAAAAACTGTTTTTT	CASGLEQGGLSEKLFF
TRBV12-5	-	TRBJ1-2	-	TGTGCTAGTGGTTTCGGCCGGGGGGGGTACTATGGCTACACCTTC	CASGFGRGGYYGYTF
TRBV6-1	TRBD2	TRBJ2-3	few	TGTGCCAGCAGTGAAGCTGGGGGGAGGGATTGGGCAGATACGCAGTATTTT	CASSEAGGRDWADTQYF
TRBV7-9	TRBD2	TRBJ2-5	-	TGTGCCAGCAGCTTCGGCGGGGGGGCCGCTAAAGAGACCCAGTACTTC	CASSFGGGAAKETQYF
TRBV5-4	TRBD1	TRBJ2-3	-	TGTGCCAGCAGCCCCGGGACAGGGGGATTGAGGACGCAGTATTTT	CASSPGTGGLRTQYF
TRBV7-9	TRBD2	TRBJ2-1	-	TGTGCCAGCAGCCCTCCCGAGAGCGGGGACTACAATGAGCAGTTCTTC	CASSPPESGDYNEQFF
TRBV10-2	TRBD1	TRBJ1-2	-	TGCGCCAGCAGCACAGGGGGCGCCGGGGTAGGCTATGGCTACACCTTC	CASSTGGAGVGYGYTF
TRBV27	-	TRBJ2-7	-	TGTGCCAGCAGTTTTATCGGGGGTGGCTACGAGCAGTACTTC	CASSFIGGGYEQYF
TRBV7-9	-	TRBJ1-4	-	TGTGCCAGCAGCTGGCACCGGGATCGAGGTGAAAAACTGTTTTTT	CASSWHRDRGEKLFF
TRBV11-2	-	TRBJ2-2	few	TGTGCCAGCAGCTTAGACGGGGGTACCACCGGGGAGCTGTTTTTT	CASSLDGGTTGELFF
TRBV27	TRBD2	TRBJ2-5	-	TGTGCCAGCAGACCTAGGGGACTAGCGGGACGTCCCGGGACCCAGTACTTC	CASRPRGLAGRPGTQYF
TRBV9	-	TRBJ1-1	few	TGTGCCAGCAGCGTAGAGGGCAGGGTAAACACTGAAGCTTTCTTT	CASSVEGRVNTEAFF
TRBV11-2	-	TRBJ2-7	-	TGTGCCAGCAGCACTACCGTCGAGCAGTACTTC	CASSTTVEQYF
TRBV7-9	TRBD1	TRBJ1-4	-	TGTGCCAGCAGCTTAACAGGGGGCCGGGAAAAACTGTTTTTT	CASSLTGGREKLFF
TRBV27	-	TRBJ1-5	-	TGTGCCAGCAGTTTATACCCAGGGGAGCCCCAGCATTTT	CASSLYPGEPQHF
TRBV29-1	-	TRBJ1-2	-	TGCAGCGTCCCTTCTAGGAGCACTTTCTATGGCTACACCTTC	CSVPSRSTFYGYTF
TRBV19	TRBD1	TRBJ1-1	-	TGTGCCACTAGGGGACAGGGGTCCCCCTACACTGAAGCTTTCTTT	CATRGQGSPYTEAFF
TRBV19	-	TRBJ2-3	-	TGTGCCAGTAGTATCTTGTTTTCGGATACGCAGTATTTT	CASSILFSDTQYF
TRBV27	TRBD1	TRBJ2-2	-	TGTGCCAGCAGTTTACAGGGGACAGGGGGCAACACCGGGGAGCTGTTTTTT	CASSLQGTGGNTGELFF
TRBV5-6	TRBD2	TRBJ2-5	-	TGTGCCAGCAGCTTGGGAGGGACTAGCGGGAGTAAAGAGACCCAGTACTTC	CASSLGGTSGSKETQYF
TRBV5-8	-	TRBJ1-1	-	TGTGCCAGCAGCCGTGAAGCTTTCTTT	CASSREAFF
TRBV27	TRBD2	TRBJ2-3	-	TGTGCCAGCAGCCCAATAGCGGGAGGAACAGATACGCAGTATTTT	CASSPIAGGTDTQYF
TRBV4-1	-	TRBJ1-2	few	TGCGCCAGCAGCCAAGTAGGACTTATTAACTATGGCTACACCTTC	CASSQVGLINYGYTF